The next 16 T cell receptor beta chains were all read from a single sample in a study. TCRdb itself ran the 5' RACE reads through MiXCR, one entry per CDR3 protein. The sample records tens of thousands of distinct CDR3 sequences, less than 25% being singletons. The specimen sequenced was memory CD4+ T cells sorted from a lymph node. As for subset: memory CD4+ T cells, CD4+CD45RO+CD25-. The receptors stem from a female donor with breast cancer.

Note on this clonotype: This clone may be a read error of a much larger clone one base away. The gene calls are TRBV6-6 and TRBJ2-1; D may be TRBD1 (6 bases). This CDR3 has 17 residues. From germline, CDR1 is MNHNY and CDR2 SVGAGI (reference sequence). Deletions cut 6 bases from V and 7 bases from J, with 25 bases between. CDR3: CASRSPRDNRLENEQFF. DNA of the CDR3: TGTGCCAGCAGAAGCCCCCGGGACAATAGGCTGGAGAATGAGCAGTTCTTC.

Remarks on this clonotype: A read error is possible here, since a much larger clone lies one base away. The V and J genes are TRBV5-1 and TRBJ1-5; the D is unclear. This CDR3 contains 15 residues. Germline CDR1 SGHRS, CDR2 YFSETQ. Here the CDR3 DNA reads TGCGCCAGCAGATTGGCTGGAAGAAGCAATCAGCCCCAGCATTTT. Translated, it gives CASRLAGRSNQPQHF.

The chain uses TRBV7-2 and TRBJ1-2, with TRBD1 as a possible D gene (5 bases). Trimming left V 5 bases short and J 4 bases short, with 11 bases between. The CDR3 runs to 13 residues. CDR1 is SGHTA and CDR2 is FQGNSA in the germline V gene. The CDR3 coding sequence is TGTGCCAGCAGCGCGGGACGGTTCTATGGCTACACCTTC. Amino acids: CASSAGRFYGYTF.

This clonotype appeared a few times. This chain links TRBV5-1 with TRBJ2-5; possible D gene TRBD1, 6 bases. Germline V gene data show CDR1 as SGHRS and CDR2 as YFSETQ. V lost 0 bases and J 5 bases, leaving 11 bases between the germline ends. This CDR3 has 14 residues. The CDR3 reads CASSLETGWETQYF. As DNA, the CDR3 is TGCGCCAGCAGCTTGGAGACAGGCTGGGAGACCCAGTACTTC.

This clonotype was counted ten times or more. The rearrangement joins TRBV6-5 to TRBJ2-7, with TRBD1 identical over 8 bases. The V and J ends lost 3 bases and 4 bases, in that order; junction bases with no gene match: 8. In germline, CDR1 is MNHEY, CDR2 SVGAGI. The CDR3 has 15 amino acids. CDR3 in DNA: TGTGCCAGCAGTTATATAGCCGGACAGGGATACGAGCAGTACTTC. It translates to CASSYIAGQGYEQYF.

This clonotype occurred many times. The chain is built from TRBV7-3 and TRBJ2-1; D is unresolved. In germline, CDR1 is SGHTA, CDR2 FQGTGA. V dropped 1 base and J dropped 8 bases, with 12 bases sitting between them. The CDR3 is 14 residues long. DNA for the CDR3: TGTGCCAGCAGCTTAAATGCCGCCGCCCATGAGCAGTTCTTC. It yields the protein CASSLNAAAHEQFF.

This clonotype was recorded many times. The V gene is TRBV5-1, the J gene TRBJ2-2, with no clear D. The length of the CDR3 is 15 residues. V lost 0 bases and J 3 bases, leaving 9 bases between the germline ends. CDR1 and CDR2 from the germline V gene are SGHRS and YFSETQ. CDR3 in amino acids: CASSLATKYTGELFF. CDR3 DNA: TGCGCCAGCAGCTTGGCGACAAAGTACACCGGGGAGCTGTTTTTT.

This clonotype was seen repeatedly, ten times or more. The chain is built from TRBV6-6 and TRBJ2-3; no reliable D call. Germline CDR1 reads MNHNY; CDR2 reads SVGAGI (reference sequence). The CDR3 runs to 12 residues. Between the trimmed V and J ends, which lost 4 bases and 7 bases, there was a span of 9 bases. In nucleotides, the CDR3 is TGTGCCAGCAGTTCCGGGTTCAATACGCAGTATTTT. Protein: CASSSGFNTQYF.

This clonotype has more than one count but fewer than ten. This rearrangement joins TRBV4-3 to TRBJ2-3; D ambiguous. Trimming shortened V by 4 bases and J by 1 base, and 12 bases separated the two germline ends. This CDR3 is 15 amino acids long. The germline V gene encodes CDR1 LGHNA and CDR2 YSLEER. Written as DNA, the CDR3 is TGCGCCAGCAGCCTAGGTGGCAGCCGCACAGATACGCAGTATTTT. This translates into CASSLGGSRTDTQYF.

This clonotype was counted only a few times. This may be a read error, as it is one base from a much larger clone. A read error is likely, as this CDR3 ends without the conserved phenylalanine or tryptophan. CDR3 protein: CSGLTGTYEQYL. CDR3 in DNA: TGCAGCGGGCTGACAGGGACCTACGAGCAGTACTTA. The chain uses TRBV29-1 and TRBJ2-7; 7 bases fit TRBD1. The CDR3 is 12 residues long. Germline assignment: CDR1 SQVTM and CDR2 ANQGSEA. V was pared by 7 bases and J by 2 bases, with 5 bases of the junction left unmatched.

Regarding this clonotype: A single base separates this from a much larger clone, so it may be a read error. V is TRBV12-3 or TRBV12-4 and J is TRBJ2-7; D is ambiguous. The CDR3 extends over 14 amino acids. CDR3 protein: CASSLRGVAYERYF. CDR3 in DNA: TGTGCCAGCAGTTTGCGTGGGGTCGCCTACGAGCGGTACTTC.

This clonotype was counted at least ten times. The CDR3 region has the DNA TGTGCCAGCAGTGTTAGGCCCGGCTACAATGAGCAGTTCTTC. This translates into CASSVRPGYNEQFF. V and J are TRBV12-3 or TRBV12-4 and TRBJ2-1; D remains unclear. Trimming stripped 5 bases from V and 3 bases from J, with 11 bases between. The CDR3 extends over 14 amino acids.

This clonotype was seen a few times. This rearrangement joins TRBV5-1 to TRBJ2-7; 8 nucleotides line up with TRBD2. V gave up 1 base and J gave up 0 bases; unmatched junction bases: 6. Germline V gene data show CDR1 as SGHRS and CDR2 as YFSETQ. CDR3 size: 16 residues. CDR3 in DNA: TGCGCCAGCAGCTTGCTTCGCGGGACTAGCTCCTACGAGCAGTACTTC. Its protein product is CASSLLRGTSSYEQYF.

This clonotype was counted a few times. This chain joins TRBV7-2 and TRBJ2-2, with a possible D match to TRBD2 (6 bases). V was cut by 7 bases and J by 7 bases, with 19 bases left in between. Germline-derived CDR1 and CDR2 are SGHTA and FQGNSA. There are 15 residues in the CDR3. CDR3 region: CASTSQAGSSGELFF. Written as DNA, the CDR3 is TGTGCCAGCACCTCTCAGGCGGGGTCAAGCGGGGAGCTGTTTTTT.

Details on this clonotype: A clone one base away is much larger, so this may be a read error. The chain couples TRBV20-1 to TRBJ1-6; D gene uncertain. The CDR3 runs 16 residues. The germline CDR1 and CDR2 sequences are DFQATT and SNEGSKA (reference sequence). V lost 0 bases and J lost 3, with 12 bases in between. The CDR3 sequence: CSARDESGDYNSPLHF. The CDR3 DNA follows: TGCAGTGCTAGAGATGAGTCCGGGGACTATAATTCACCCCTCCACTTT.

This clonotype showed up just a few times. This rearrangement joins TRBV5-1 to TRBJ2-1; the D gene is possibly TRBD1 (6 bases). The germline V gene has CDR1 SGHRS and CDR2 YFSETQ. The CDR3 sequence is 15 residues long. The V end lost 0 bases, the J end lost 8 bases, and 15 bases lay between the germline ends. For the CDR3, the DNA is TGCGCCAGCAGCTTGGCCCAGGGGTCCCGGGATGAGCAGTTCTTC. As protein: CASSLAQGSRDEQFF.